A selection of T cell receptor beta chains follows, all from one sample in a study of control samples from healthy donors and cancer patients. Produced via immunoSEQ multiplex PCR; TCRdb's table is partial and in-frame only. Among 84,000 or so clones, approximately 80% were seen once, and the ten largest hold 11%. The source material was PBMCs. The origin of the receptors is a man in his 60s with head and neck cancer. CDR3s include the opening cysteine and the closing phenylalanine or tryptophan. A D gene is named only where the DNA matches it firmly. Size is stated for part of the rows, as once, few or many counts, or as a class when the clone is expanded.

clone_size	j_call	v_call	d_call	cdr3_nt	cdr3_aa
NA	TRBJ2-2	TRBV11-3	TRBD1	TGTGCCAGCAGCTTAGATCAGTCTGGGACAGGGAACACCGGGGAGCTGTTTTTT	CASSLDQSGTGNTGELFF
NA	TRBJ2-1	TRBV18	NA	TGTGCCAGCTCACCGAGTTTGGACGGGGCAGAGCAGTTCTTC	CASSPSLDGAEQFF
once	TRBJ2-5	TRBV30	NA	TGTGCCTGGAGTGTTGGATCGCAAGAGACCCAGTACTTC	CAWSVGSQETQYF
NA	TRBJ2-7	TRBV28	TRBD2	TGTGCCAGCAGTTGGGAGACTAGCGATTACGAGCAGTACTTC	CASSWETSDYEQYF
NA	TRBJ2-3	TRBV6-4	NA	TGTGCCAGCAGTGAGGAAGAGACAGATACGCAGTATTTT	CASSEEETDTQYF
NA	TRBJ2-2	TRBV6-6	TRBD2	TGTGCCAGCAGTATGGGACTAGCGGGATCGGTCGGGGAGCTGTTTTTT	CASSMGLAGSVGELFF
NA	TRBJ2-3	TRBV5-1	TRBD2	TGCGCCAGCAGCGGCGGGACTAGCGGGAGAGCGAGGGATACGCAGTATTTT	CASSGGTSGRARDTQYF
once	TRBJ2-7	TRBV7-8	NA	TGTGCCAGCAGCCTACCCCGGGCCCCGAGACACGAGCAGTACTTC	CASSLPRAPRHEQYF
few	TRBJ1-2	TRBV5-1	NA	TGCGCCAGCAGCTTGGCCGGGCTCTCCAGCTACACCTTC	CASSLAGLSSYTF
NA	TRBJ1-2	TRBV4-2	NA	TGTGCCAGCAGCCAACCTCTGAGCGGCAGGGTTGCAAACTATGGCTACACCTTC	CASSQPLSGRVANYGYTF
NA	TRBJ1-5	TRBV6-5	NA	TGTGCCAGCAGGAGACAGGCACGGGGTCAGCCCCAGCATTTT	CASRRQARGQPQHF
NA	TRBJ2-3	TRBV7-9	NA	TGTGCCAGCAGCCAGAGCACAGATACGCAGTATTTT	CASSQSTDTQYF
few	TRBJ1-2	TRBV12-5	NA	TGTGCTAGTGCCCGGGAGGCAGGGTCCCTTTATGGCTACACCTTC	CASAREAGSLYGYTF
NA	TRBJ2-2	TRBV11-3	NA	TGTGCCAGCAAGGGGGGCGCGGACACCGGGGAGCTGTTTTTT	CASKGGADTGELFF
NA	TRBJ2-7	TRBV7-9	TRBD2	TGTGCCAGCAGCCTACTAGCGGGAGACACCTACGAGCAGTACTTC	CASSLLAGDTYEQYF
NA	TRBJ2-4	TRBV2	TRBD1	TGTGCCAGCAGACACACAGGGGGCGGGTACTTC	CASRHTGGGYF
NA	TRBJ1-5	TRBV19	NA	TGTGCCACGACAAGGAACGGGGATACCAATCAGCCCCAGCATTTT	CATTRNGDTNQPQHF
NA	TRBJ1-6	TRBV18	TRBD1	TGTGCCAGCTCACCTTCTATCCCGGACAGGCATTCACCCCTCCACTTT	CASSPSIPDRHSPLHF
NA	TRBJ1-3	TRBV7-9	NA	TGTGCCAGCAGCCCGGCAGGCTTCTCTGGAAACACCATATATTTT	CASSPAGFSGNTIYF
NA	TRBJ2-2	TRBV20-1	TRBD2	TGCAGTGCTAGTGCTAGCGGGAGGTCGTGGAGCACCGGGGAGCTGTTTTTT	CSASASGRSWSTGELFF
few	TRBJ2-4	TRBV19	NA	TGTGCCAGTAGTATAGGATTCTCGAGACTCAAAAACATTCAGTACTTC	CASSIGFSRLKNIQYF
once	TRBJ1-2	TRBV24-1	TRBD1	TGTGCCACCAGTGATTCGGACAGGGGAATGAGGGGCTACACCTTC	CATSDSDRGMRGYTF
NA	TRBJ2-3	TRBV18	NA	TGTGCCAGCTCACCACCGGGACATAGAACAGATACGCAGTATTTT	CASSPPGHRTDTQYF
NA	TRBJ1-5	TRBV7-8	TRBD1	TGTGCCAGCAGCTTGGAAGGACAGGCTAGCAATCAGCCCCAGCATTTT	CASSLEGQASNQPQHF
NA	TRBJ1-2	TRBV3-1/TRBV3-2	NA	TGTGCCAGCAGCCAAGTCCGGCAGGGTAGGGCCTTC	CASSQVRQGRAF
NA	TRBJ1-3	TRBV13	NA	TGTGCCAGCAGCTTAGATCGGGTCTCGGTAGGAAACACCATATATTTT	CASSLDRVSVGNTIYF
once	TRBJ1-2	TRBV19	TRBD1	TGTGCCAGTATCCCCCCAACAGGGGTTGGCTACACCTTC	CASIPPTGVGYTF
NA	TRBJ2-1	TRBV30	NA	TGTGCCTGGAGTGTTGGGAGCGGGCCTTACAATGAGCAGTTCTTC	CAWSVGSGPYNEQFF
NA	TRBJ2-7	TRBV5-4	NA	TGTGCCAGCAGCTTGGCTGGACAGAACTACGAGCAGTACTTC	CASSLAGQNYEQYF
NA	TRBJ2-2	TRBV2	NA	TGTGCCAGCGGTGCAAGACCGGGCGGCGGGGAGCTGTTTTTT	CASGARPGGGELFF
NA	TRBJ1-5	TRBV19	NA	TGTGCCACCCGGTGGGAAGGGAATCAGCCCCAGCATTTT	CATRWEGNQPQHF
NA	TRBJ2-2	TRBV19	TRBD1	TGTGCCAGCCACCCGGGACAGGAAACCGGGGAGCTGTTTTTT	CASHPGQETGELFF
NA	TRBJ1-2	TRBV10-2	NA	TGCGCCAGCAGTGGCCGACAACGGGGGGACTATGGCTACACCTTC	CASSGRQRGDYGYTF
NA	TRBJ2-1	TRBV6-1	NA	TGTGCCAGCAGTGAACTGTTCTCGGGGAGACGTGAGCAGTTCTTC	CASSELFSGRREQFF
once	TRBJ2-7	TRBV28	TRBD2	TGTGCCAGCAGCCATACTAGCGGGGCTACCTACGAGCAGTACTTC	CASSHTSGATYEQYF
NA	TRBJ2-5	TRBV7-9	NA	TGTGCCAGCAGCTTAGAAGTTCCGGAGACCCAGTACTTC	CASSLEVPETQYF
NA	TRBJ1-6	TRBV30	NA	TGTGCCTGGAGTAGGGACCGCCCCGTATCACCCCTCCACTTT	CAWSRDRPVSPLHF
NA	TRBJ2-3	TRBV28	TRBD1	TGTGCCAGCAGCCAGGGGGCTGGGGGAGATACGCAGTATTTT	CASSQGAGGDTQYF
NA	TRBJ2-2	TRBV4-2	NA	TGTGCCAGCAGCCAAGTTTCCGGGAACACCGGGGAGCTGTTTTTT	CASSQVSGNTGELFF
NA	TRBJ2-1	TRBV7-8	NA	TGTGCCAGCAGCCCCAAGGTGCGAGCGACTCATTCCTACAATGAGCAGTTCTTC	CASSPKVRATHSYNEQFF
NA	TRBJ2-1	TRBV2	NA	TGTGCCAGCAGTGTGGAAGGGTACAGGCGCTCCTACAATGAGCAGTTCTTC	CASSVEGYRRSYNEQFF
NA	TRBJ2-1	TRBV3-1/TRBV3-2	NA	TGTGCCAGCAGCCAAGTACTAGACGGGTTGGATGAGCAGTTCTTC	CASSQVLDGLDEQFF
once	TRBJ1-5	TRBV10-2	NA	TGCGCCAGCAGTGATCGACCGACCTCTAATCAGCCCCAGCATTTT	CASSDRPTSNQPQHF